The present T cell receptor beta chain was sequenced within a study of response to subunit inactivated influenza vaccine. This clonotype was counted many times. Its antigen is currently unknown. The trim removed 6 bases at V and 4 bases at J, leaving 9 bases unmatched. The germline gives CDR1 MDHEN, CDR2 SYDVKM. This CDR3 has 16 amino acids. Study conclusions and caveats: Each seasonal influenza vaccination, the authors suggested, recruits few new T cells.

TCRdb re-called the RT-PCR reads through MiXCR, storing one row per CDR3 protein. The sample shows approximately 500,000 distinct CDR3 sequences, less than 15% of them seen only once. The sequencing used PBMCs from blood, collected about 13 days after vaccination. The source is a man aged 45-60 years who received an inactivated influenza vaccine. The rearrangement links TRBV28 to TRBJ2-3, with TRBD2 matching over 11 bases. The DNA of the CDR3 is TGTGCCAGCAGATCCGGTGGTAGCGGGGGGGCAGATACGCAGTATTTT. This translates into CASRSGGSGGADTQYF.